This T cell receptor (beta chain) was captured by sequencing in a study of tumor-infiltrating lymphocytes in localized non-small cell lung cancer. This table comes from immunoSEQ multiplex PCR, and its TCRdb copy is limited to in-frame clones, with some not included. Of roughly 20,000 clones listed, nearly 80% were seen once; the top ten hold more than 3%. Broader study findings: Different pieces of the same tissue were used for each assay. Available tissue quantity limited TCR sequencing to a patient subset.

With respect to this clone: Its target is unknown.

Sequencing was performed on lung tumor tissue. This TCR came from a human donor with non-small cell lung cancer.

The CDR3 protein is CASPRGGSAYEQYF. CDR3 nucleotides: TGTGCCAGCCCGAGGGGGGGCAGCGCCTACGAGCAGTACTTC. V and J are TRBV7-3 and TRBJ2-7; possibly TRBD2 for D (7 bases). With 8 bases removed from V and 2 bases from J, the gap between germline ends came to 16 bases. Germline CDR1 reads SGHTA; CDR2 reads FQGTGA. This CDR3 region has 14 residues.